This TCR beta chain was retrieved from a study of regulatory T cells in long-lasting Graves disease. TCR beta libraries were built with iRepertoire HTBI primers and Arm-PCR of CDR3 regions. TCRdb fed the multiplex PCR reads into MiXCR, producing one record per CDR3 protein. The sample holds 400,000 to 500,000 distinct CDR3 sequences; 15% are singletons and the top ten take over 7%. Unmatched junction bases numbered 7, after V lost 4 bases and J lost 5 bases. The germline gives CDR1 MNHEY, CDR2 SVGAGI. The CDR3 is 14 amino acids. Time point: newly diagnosed GD, antithyroid drugs for less than 3 months. PBMC-derived RNA was used for the TCR library. There are a few counts of this clonotype. The same sample was also studied in work on T cells in Graves' hyperthyroidism and ophthalmopathy. As reported in that work: Over 18 months, lack of ophthalmopathy progression marked Graves' hyperthyroidism as stable. Diagnosing involved the use of clinical symptoms, serum thyroxine and TRAb, thyroid ultrasound and orbital computed tomography. Most thyroid-expanded clonotypes above 0.001 were also found in blood.

The rearrangement links TRBV6-5 to TRBJ2-7, with 8 bases that match TRBD1. The origin of this receptor is a woman between 35 and 50 years old with Graves disease. The sample in question was peripheral blood mononuclear cells (PBMCs), obtained at new diagnosis, from a patient treated with antithyroid drugs. CDR3 bases: TGTGCCAGCAGTTGGACAGGGTATGGTGACGAGCAGTACTTC. It yields the protein CASSWTGYGDEQYF.